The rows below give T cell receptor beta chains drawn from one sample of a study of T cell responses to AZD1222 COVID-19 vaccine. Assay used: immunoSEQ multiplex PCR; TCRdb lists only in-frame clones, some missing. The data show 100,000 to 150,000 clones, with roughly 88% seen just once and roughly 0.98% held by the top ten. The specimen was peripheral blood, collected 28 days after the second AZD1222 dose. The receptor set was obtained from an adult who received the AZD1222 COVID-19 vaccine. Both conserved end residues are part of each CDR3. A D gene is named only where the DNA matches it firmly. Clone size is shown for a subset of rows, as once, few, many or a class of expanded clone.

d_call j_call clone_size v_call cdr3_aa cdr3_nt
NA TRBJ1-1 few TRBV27 CASSWQQATNTEAFF TGTGCCAGCAGTTGGCAACAGGCCACGAACACTGAAGCTTTCTTT
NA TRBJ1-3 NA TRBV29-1 CSVSGHSSSGNTIYF TGCAGCGTATCGGGACATTCAAGCTCTGGAAACACCATATATTTT
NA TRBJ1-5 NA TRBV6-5 CASSPGRGDQPQHF TGTGCCAGCAGTCCAGGGCGCGGTGACCAGCCCCAGCATTTT
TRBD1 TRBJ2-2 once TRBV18 CASSPLVPGGAGNTGELFF TGTGCCAGCTCACCATTGGTTCCAGGGGGCGCGGGGAACACCGGGGAGCTGTTTTTT
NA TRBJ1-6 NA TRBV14 CASSQGYQERPSYNSPLHF TGTGCCAGCAGCCAAGGTTACCAGGAAAGGCCCTCCTATAATTCACCCCTCCACTTT
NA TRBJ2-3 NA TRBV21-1 CASRGLEGVPDTQYF TGTGCCAGCAGGGGGCTTGAGGGAGTCCCAGATACGCAGTATTTT
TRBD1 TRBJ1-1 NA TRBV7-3 CASSRTGSEAFF TGTGCCAGCAGCCGGACAGGGAGTGAAGCTTTCTTT
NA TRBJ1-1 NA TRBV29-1 CSVPRGDRHTEAFF TGCAGCGTCCCGAGGGGTGACAGACACACTGAAGCTTTCTTT
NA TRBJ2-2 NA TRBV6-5 CASSYGKINTGELFF TGTGCCAGCAGTTACGGAAAAATAAACACCGGGGAGCTGTTTTTT
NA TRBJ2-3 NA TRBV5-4 CASIDGENLDTQYF TGTGCCAGCATCGACGGCGAGAATTTAGATACGCAGTATTTT
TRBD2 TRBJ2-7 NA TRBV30 CAWIGTSGRAFCPYEQYF TGTGCCTGGATCGGAACGAGCGGGAGGGCCTTCTGCCCCTACGAGCAGTACTTC
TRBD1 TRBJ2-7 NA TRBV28 CASSFVWTGDYEQYF TGTGCCAGCAGTTTTGTATGGACAGGGGACTACGAGCAGTACTTC
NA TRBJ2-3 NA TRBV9 CASSVALPGDTQYF TGTGCCAGCAGCGTAGCTCTCCCTGGCGATACGCAGTATTTT
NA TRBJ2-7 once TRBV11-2 CASSSMTSSYEQYF TGTGCCAGCAGCTCGATGACAAGCTCCTACGAGCAGTACTTC
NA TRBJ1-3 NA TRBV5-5 CASSFIGGSGNTIYF TGTGCCAGCAGCTTTATAGGGGGTAGTGGAAACACCATATATTTT
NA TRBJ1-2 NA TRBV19 CASNEDSPYGYTF TGTGCCAGTAATGAGGACAGCCCCTATGGCTACACCTTC
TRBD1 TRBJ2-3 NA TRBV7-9 CASSLRGGKDTQYF TGTGCCAGCAGCTTACGAGGGGGCAAGGATACGCAGTATTTT
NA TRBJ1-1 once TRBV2 CASSERRDFTEAFF TGTGCCAGCAGTGAACGGAGGGATTTCACTGAAGCTTTCTTT
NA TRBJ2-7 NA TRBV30 CAWSPIKSGTSSYEQYF TGTGCCTGGAGTCCCATAAAGTCCGGGACGAGCTCCTACGAGCAGTACTTC
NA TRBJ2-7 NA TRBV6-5 CASSYSPKGDYEQYF TGTGCCAGCAGTTACTCGCCCAAAGGAGACTACGAGCAGTACTTC
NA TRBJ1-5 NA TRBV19 CASSIRQGKNQPQHF TGTGCCAGTAGTATCAGGCAGGGGAAGAATCAGCCCCAGCATTTT
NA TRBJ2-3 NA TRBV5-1 CASSLGPLMDTQYF TGCGCCAGCAGCTTGGGCCCCCTGATGGATACGCAGTATTTT
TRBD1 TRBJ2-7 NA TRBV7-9 CASSSRTGGHYEQYF TGTGCCAGCAGCTCCCGGACAGGGGGCCACTACGAGCAGTACTTC
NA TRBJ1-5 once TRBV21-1 CASSPSGGRHSNQPQHF TGTGCCAGCAGCCCCTCCGGAGGCCGCCATAGCAATCAGCCCCAGCATTTT
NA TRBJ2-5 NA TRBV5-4 CASSRTDSQETQYF TGTGCCAGCAGCAGAACGGACAGTCAAGAGACCCAGTACTTC
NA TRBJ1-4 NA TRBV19 CASSLQGFQEKLFF TGTGCCAGTAGTCTTCAGGGTTTCCAGGAAAAACTGTTTTTT
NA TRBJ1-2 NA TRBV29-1 CSVDQDAKNGYGYTF TGCAGCGTTGATCAGGACGCAAAAAATGGCTATGGCTACACCTTC